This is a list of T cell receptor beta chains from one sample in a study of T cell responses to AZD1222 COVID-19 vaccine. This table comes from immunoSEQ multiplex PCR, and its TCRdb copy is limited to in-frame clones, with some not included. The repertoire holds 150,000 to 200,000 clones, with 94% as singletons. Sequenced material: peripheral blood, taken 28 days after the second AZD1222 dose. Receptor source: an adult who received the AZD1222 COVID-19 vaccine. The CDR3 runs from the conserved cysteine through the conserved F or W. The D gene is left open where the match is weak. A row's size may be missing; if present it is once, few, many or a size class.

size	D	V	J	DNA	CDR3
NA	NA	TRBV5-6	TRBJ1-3	TGTGCCAGCAGCCGGCGGGGACTGACTGGAAACACCATATATTTT	CASSRRGLTGNTIYF
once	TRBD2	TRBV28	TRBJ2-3	TGTGCCCAAGTAGGACTAGCGGGTTTCACAGATACGCAGTATTTT	CAQVGLAGFTDTQYF
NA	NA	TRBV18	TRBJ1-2	TGTGCCAGCTCCCCCGAACATGGCTACACCTTC	CASSPEHGYTF
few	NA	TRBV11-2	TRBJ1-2	TGTGCCAGCAGTTCTCTTACACAATTTATCACGAGAAGTGTTTATGGCTACACCTTC	CASSSLTQFITRSVYGYTF
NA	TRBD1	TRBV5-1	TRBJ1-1	TGCGCCAGCAGCTTGGTACAGGGGGAGCTGAACACTGAAGCTTTCTTT	CASSLVQGELNTEAFF
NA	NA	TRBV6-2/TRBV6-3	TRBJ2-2	TGTGCCAGCAGTAAAAACACCGGGGAGCTGTTTTTT	CASSKNTGELFF
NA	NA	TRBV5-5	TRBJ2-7	TGTGCCAGCAGCCCGCAGTCCAGCTCCTACGAGCAGTACTTC	CASSPQSSSYEQYF
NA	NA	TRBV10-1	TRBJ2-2	TGCGCCAGCAGTGAGCCTGGCCGGACCTATAAAACCCCGAACACCGGGGAGCTGTTTTTT	CASSEPGRTYKTPNTGELFF
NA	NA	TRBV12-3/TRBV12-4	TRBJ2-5	TGTGCCAGCAGACTGTACCAAGAGACCCAGTACTTC	CASRLYQETQYF
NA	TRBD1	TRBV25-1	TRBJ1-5	TGTGCCAGCAGTGAAAGACAGGGTCTATCAAATCAGCCCCAGCATTTT	CASSERQGLSNQPQHF
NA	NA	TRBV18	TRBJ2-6	TGTGCCAGCTCATCTATATCTTCTGGGGCCAACGTCCTGACTTTC	CASSSISSGANVLTF
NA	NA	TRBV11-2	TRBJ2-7	TGTGCCAGCGGCAGGCTTCGGGACTACGAGCAGTACTTC	CASGRLRDYEQYF
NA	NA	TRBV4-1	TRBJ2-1	TGCGCCAGCAGCCGAGGCGGGTACAATGAGCAGTTCTTC	CASSRGGYNEQFF
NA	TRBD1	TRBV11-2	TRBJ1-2	TGTGCCAGCAGCTCCCGGGACAGGAGATTCTATGGCTACACCTTC	CASSSRDRRFYGYTF
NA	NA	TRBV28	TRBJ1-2	TGTGCCAGCAGTTTGGGCAGCAACTATGGCTACACCTTC	CASSLGSNYGYTF
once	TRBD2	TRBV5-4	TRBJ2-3	TGTGCCAGCAGCAATAGACTAGCGGGAGATTCAGATACGCAGTATTTT	CASSNRLAGDSDTQYF
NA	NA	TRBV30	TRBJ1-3	TGTGCCTGGGTTAGCTCTGGAAACACCATATATTTT	CAWVSSGNTIYF
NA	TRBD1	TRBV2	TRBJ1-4	TGTGCCAGCAGCTATAGGGACAGGGAGGCGGAAAAACTGTTTTTT	CASSYRDREAEKLFF